This passage covers 16 T cell receptor beta chains from one sample sequenced in a study of T cell responses to AZD1222 COVID-19 vaccine. Here immunoSEQ multiplex PCR was the method, and the copy in TCRdb shows in-frame clones only, minus some. This table holds under 150,000 clones, about 93% found once. Sequencing used peripheral blood, obtained on day 0 of AZD1222 vaccination. The source is an adult in good health.

The gene calls are TRBV19 and TRBJ2-7; D is ambiguous. Germline CDR1 is LNHDA and CDR2 is SQIVND (reference sequence). CDR3 length: 12 residues. Trimming removed 10 bases from V and 3 bases from J, with 13 bases in between. CDR3 amino acids: CATKTNFYEQYF. As DNA, the CDR3 is TGTGCCACTAAGACGAACTTCTACGAGCAGTACTTC.

This clone was found a few times. The chain employs TRBV4-2 and TRBJ2-7; maybe TRBD2 (5 bases). Trimming took 4 bases from V and 3 from J, leaving 16 bases between them. The CDR3 runs 15 residues. Germline V lookup: CDR1 LGHNA, CDR2 YNFKEQ. The CDR3, as DNA: TGTGCCAGCAGCCCTGGAGGTCTAGTCCTCTACGAGCAGTACTTC. Translated: CASSPGGLVLYEQYF.

This chain joins TRBV20-1 and TRBJ1-2; no firm D call. There are 14 residues in the CDR3. Trimming removed 3 bases at V and 6 bases at J, with 17 bases between. CDR1 is DFQATT, CDR2 SNEGSKA, per germline (reference sequence). CDR3 region: CSASSSREMDGYTF. DNA of the CDR3: TGCAGTGCTAGTAGTTCCCGGGAAATGGATGGCTACACCTTC.

This chain connects TRBV19 to TRBJ1-2; 8 nucleotides match TRBD1. Germline CDR1 is LNHDA and CDR2 is SQIVND (reference sequence). Germline trimming cut 4 bases from V and 7 bases from J; bases unmatched to any gene: 8. The CDR3 contains 14 residues. CDR3 loop: CASSTPDRDGGYTF. The CDR3 coding sequence is TGTGCCAGTAGTACTCCGGACAGGGACGGTGGCTACACCTTC. Drawing the rest from reference TRBV19 and TRBJ1-2, the complete variable domain is DGGITQSPKYLFRKEGQNVTLSCEQNLNHDAMYWYRQDPGQGLRLIYYSQIVNDFQKGDIAEGYSVSREKKESFPLTVTSAQKNPTAFYLCASSTPDRDGGYTFGSGTRLTVV.

This chain connects TRBV19 to TRBJ1-1; 8 bases are a match to TRBD1. Germline CDR1 reads LNHDA; CDR2 reads SQIVND (reference sequence). Germline trimming cut 3 bases from V and 4 bases from J; bases unmatched to any gene: 10. The CDR3 length is 16 residues. The CDR3 region is CASSMKDQQGGTEAFF. CDR3 nucleotide sequence: TGTGCCAGTAGTATGAAGGACCAACAGGGGGGCACTGAAGCTTTCTTT.

In DNA form, the CDR3 reads TGTGCCAGCAGTTACTCGATGGGTCCCGGGGAGCTGTTTTTT. Its protein is CASSYSMGPGELFF. The V and J genes are TRBV6-2 or TRBV6-3 and TRBJ2-2; the D is unclear. The CDR3 sequence is 14 residues long. V was cut by 0 bases and J by 6 bases, with 8 bases left in between. In germline, CDR1 is MNHEY, CDR2 SVGEGT.

The rearrangement links TRBV10-3 to TRBJ2-3; no clear D. Germline V gene lookup returns CDR1 ENHRY and CDR2 SYGVKD. V lost 6 bases, J lost 0 bases, and 7 bases lay in between. The length of the CDR3 is 13 residues. The CDR3 reads CAIRIGSTDTQYF. Here the CDR3 DNA reads TGTGCCATCAGGATAGGTAGCACAGATACGCAGTATTTT.

The chain is built from TRBV14 and TRBJ2-1; 7 bases are shared with TRBD2. Trimming cost V 4 bases and J 3 bases; bases outside gene matches: 9. Germline V gives CDR1 SGHDN, CDR2 FVKESK. CDR3 length: 16 residues. CDR3 sequence: CASSPTLQRDYNEQFF. As DNA, the CDR3 is TGTGCCAGCAGCCCGACTCTACAGCGGGACTACAATGAGCAGTTCTTC.

The rearrangement uses TRBV5-1 and TRBJ1-1, with a weak D call TRBD1 (6 bases). This CDR3 has 17 amino acids. Germline V gene sequence: CDR1 SGHRS, CDR2 YFSETQ. Trimming left V 1 base short and J 3 bases short, with 19 bases between. The CDR3 region is CASSLRLVGQGHTEAFF. CDR3 coding DNA: TGCGCCAGCAGCTTGAGGTTAGTAGGTCAGGGGCACACTGAAGCTTTCTTT.

V is TRBV6-5 and J is TRBJ1-5; D gene uncertain. The CDR3 length is 15 residues. V was clipped by 6 bases and J by 1 base, with 13 bases between them. Germline-derived CDR1 and CDR2 are MNHEY and SVGAGI. CDR3 sequence reads: CASSGPDPSNQPQHF. The DNA for the CDR3 is TGTGCCAGCAGCGGCCCGGACCCGAGCAATCAGCCCCAGCATTTT.

V is TRBV7-3 and J is TRBJ1-2; 9 nucleotides line up with TRBD1. This CDR3 is 13 amino acids long. V lost 5 bases to trimming and J lost 6 bases; unmatched junction nucleotides: 4. CDR1 SGHTA and CDR2 FQGTGA come from the germline V gene. CDR3 bases: TGTGCCAGCAGCACGCGACAGGGGGATGGCTACACCTTC. Translating it yields CASSTRQGDGYTF. The complete variable domain, with remaining parts taken from reference TRBV7-3 and TRBJ1-2, reads GAGVSQTPSNKVTEKGKYVELRCDPISGHTALYWYRQSLGQGPEFLIYFQGTGAADDSGLPNDRFFAVRPEGSVSTLKIQRTERGDSAVYLCASSTRQGDGYTFGSGTRLTVV.

The V and J genes are TRBV4-1 and TRBJ2-7, with 8 bases that match TRBD2. J was trimmed by 2 bases and V by 1 base; bases with no gene match: 10. The CDR3 is 17 residues long. Germline V gives CDR1 MGHRA, CDR2 YSYEKL. CDR3 sequence reads: CASSQAPGGGLTYEQYF. The CDR3, as DNA: TGCGCCAGCAGCCAAGCCCCCGGGGGGGGTCTTACCTACGAGCAGTACTTC.

The chain couples TRBV14 to TRBJ2-3, with 8 nucleotides matching TRBD1. CDR3 size: 16 residues. Germline assignment: CDR1 SGHDN and CDR2 FVKESK. V dropped 6 bases and J dropped 4; count of bases not matched to a gene: 12. The DNA of the CDR3 is TGTGCCAGCAGTCTCGTCGACAGGGGATGGGCAGATACGCAGTATTTT. Translating gives CASSLVDRGWADTQYF.

The rearrangement links TRBV24-1 to TRBJ2-2; D not resolved. This CDR3 has 13 amino acids. V was cut by 8 bases and J by 1 base, with 7 bases left in between. CDR1 is KGHDR and CDR2 is SFDVKD in the germline V gene. The CDR3 loop is CATMEENTGELFF. The DNA of the CDR3 is TGTGCCACCATGGAAGAGAACACCGGGGAGCTGTTTTTT.

This chain connects TRBV7-2 to TRBJ2-5, with unresolved D. Between the trimmed V and J ends, which lost 1 base and 5 bases, there was a span of 5 bases. Germline lookup yields CDR1 SGHTA and CDR2 FQGNSA. The CDR3 has 12 amino acids. This CDR3 is CASSLVWETQYF. Written as DNA, the CDR3 is TGTGCCAGCAGCTTAGTCTGGGAGACCCAGTACTTC.

This chain uses TRBV7-9 with TRBJ1-5; D ambiguous. Trimming pared 1 base from V and 5 bases from J, leaving 3 bases between. This CDR3 spans 12 amino acids. Germline assignment: CDR1 SEHNR and CDR2 FQNEAQ (reference sequence). The CDR3 region has the DNA TGTGCCAGCAGCTTAGTGGATCAGCCCCAGCATTTT. Protein: CASSLVDQPQHF.